A single sample gave rise to the 19 T cell receptor beta chains below, sequenced in a study of cytomegalovirus exposure and HLA in healthy donors. PCR used 60 Vbeta primers and 13 Jbeta primers. Sequenced by immunoSEQ multiplex PCR; TCRdb stores in-frame clones only, minus some. The table has about 130,000 clones, 80% seen once; the top ten hold 1%. The specimen sequenced was PBMCs. The receptors were sampled from a man aged 35-49 years in good health and CMV-seronegative.

This chain links TRBV6-4 with TRBJ2-1; 9 bases line up with TRBD1. Trimming removed 5 bases from V and 6 bases from J; junction bases left unmatched: 8. The germline V gene encodes CDR1 MRHNA and CDR2 SNTAGT. The CDR3 loop spans 15 amino acids. DNA of the CDR3: TGTGCCAGCAGTTCCCTTGGACAGGGGTTCAATGAGCAGTTCTTC. This translates into CASSSLGQGFNEQFF.

The chain recombines TRBV13 with TRBJ1-2; a possible D gene is TRBD1 (6 bases). Germline lookup yields CDR1 PRHDT and CDR2 FYEKMQ (reference sequence). The length of the CDR3 is 14 residues. V was shortened by 5 bases and J by 2 bases, with 12 bases between the two germline ends. The CDR3 loop reads CASSRQAQNYGYTF. CDR3 bases: TGTGCCAGCAGCAGACAGGCACAAAACTATGGCTACACCTTC. The full variable domain, rest sourced from reference TRBV13 and TRBJ1-2, is AAGVIQSPRHLIKEKRETATLKCYPIPRHDTVYWYQQGPGQDPQFLISFYEKMQSDKGSIPDRFSAQQFSDYHSELNMSSLELGDSALYFCASSRQAQNYGYTFGSGTRLTVV.

The chain has TRBV7-9 and TRBJ2-3; 10 nucleotides align to TRBD2. Germline V gene lookup returns CDR1 SEHNR and CDR2 FQNEAQ (reference sequence). The CDR3 contains 12 residues. V dropped 11 bases and J dropped 2; count of bases not matched to a gene: 1. CDR3 sequence (DNA): TGTGCCCTAGCGGGGGACACAGATACGCAGTATTTT. Protein: CALAGDTDTQYF. Using reference TRBV7-9 and TRBJ2-3 for the parts outside the CDR3, the full variable domain is DTGVSQNPRHKITKRGQNVTFRCDPISEHNRLYWYRQTLGQGPEFLTYFQNEAQLEKSRLLSDRFSAERPKGSFSTLEIQRTEQGDSAMYLCALAGDTDTQYFGPGTRLTVL.

The V and J genes are TRBV5-1 and TRBJ2-1, with 7 bases aligning to TRBD2. Trimming removed 0 bases from V and 7 bases from J; junction bases left unmatched: 7. Germline V CDR1 and CDR2: SGHRS, YFSETQ. This CDR3 is 15 amino acids long. CDR3 nucleotides: TGCGCCAGCAGCTTGGCCGTGGATAGCGGGAATGAGCAGTTCTTC. This translates into CASSLAVDSGNEQFF.

This rearrangement joins TRBV27 to TRBJ2-3, with D hard to call. CDR1 is MNHEY, CDR2 SMNVEV, per germline (reference sequence). This CDR3 contains 16 residues. Trimming left V 2 bases short and J 5 bases short, with 17 bases between. The CDR3 nucleotides read TGTGCCAGCAGTTTAGTTGCCCCTAGTGGCAGAGATACGCAGTATTTT. Protein sequence: CASSLVAPSGRDTQYF.

The CDR3 loop reads CASSPTGPYGYTF. Written as DNA, the CDR3 is TGTGCCAGCAGTCCGACAGGGCCGTATGGCTACACCTTC. The rearrangement uses TRBV6-5 and TRBJ1-2; 7 nucleotides line up with TRBD1. J gave up 5 bases and V 5 bases, and 5 bases lay outside the gene matches. Germline CDR1 MNHEY, CDR2 SVGAGI. The length of the CDR3 is 13 residues.

This chain connects TRBV19 to TRBJ2-3; D uncertain. With 11 bases removed from V and 5 bases from J, the gap between germline ends came to 11 bases. Germline-derived CDR1 and CDR2 are LNHDA and SQIVND (reference sequence). The CDR3 is 11 amino acids. CDR3 in DNA: TGTGCCTCCTCCTATCAAGATACGCAGTATTTT. Residues: CASSYQDTQYF.

This clone was detected a few times. The chain carries TRBV4-1 and TRBJ1-4; 9 nucleotides agree with TRBD1. The CDR3 contains 15 residues. Germline V gene sequence: CDR1 MGHRA, CDR2 YSYEKL. With 4 bases clipped from V and 5 bases from J, the junction kept 5 bases outside the gene matches. CDR3 DNA: TGCGCCAGCAGCCCAAATACAGGGGGCAATGAAAAACTGTTTTTT. Translated: CASSPNTGGNEKLFF.

The table lists this clone with a few counts. The rearrangement links TRBV30 to TRBJ2-5, with D possibly TRBD2 on 6 matching bases. Germline V CDR1 and CDR2: GTSNPN, SVGIG (reference sequence). Trimming pared 2 bases from V and 9 bases from J, leaving 16 bases between. The CDR3 runs 13 residues. CDR3 nucleotide sequence: TGTGCCTGGAGTTCCGGGACTGACTTGGCCCAGTACTTC. This encodes CAWSSGTDLAQYF. The variable domain in full, completed from reference TRBV30 and TRBJ2-5, reads SQTIHQWPATLVQPVGSPLSLECTVEGTSNPNLYWYRQAAGRGLQLLFYSVGIGQISSEVPQNLSASRPQDRQFILSSKKLLLSDSGFYLCAWSSGTDLAQYFGPGTRLLVL.

The chain combines TRBV19 with TRBJ2-2, with 10 bases that match TRBD1. Germline CDR1 is LNHDA and CDR2 is SQIVND (reference sequence). Trimming removed 8 bases from V and 5 bases from J; junction bases left unmatched: 5. The CDR3 spans 14 residues. CDR3 protein: CASDRGQGTGELFF. The CDR3, as DNA: TGTGCCAGTGACAGGGGGCAGGGGACCGGGGAGCTGTTTTTT.

Only one count was recorded for this clone. V usage is TRBV10-3 and J usage is TRBJ1-2; weak D call: TRBD1 (5 bases). Trimming left V 3 bases short and J 13 bases short, with 21 bases between. CDR1 is ENHRY and CDR2 is SYGVKD in the germline V gene. The CDR3 has 14 residues. The CDR3 here is CAISDSPNRIGFTF. CDR3 coding DNA: TGTGCCATCAGTGATTCCCCCAACAGGATTGGTTTCACCTTC.

The chain carries TRBV10-3 and TRBJ2-5; 10 bases align to TRBD2. CDR1 ENHRY and CDR2 SYGVKD come from the germline V gene. The CDR3 length is 17 residues. Unmatched junction bases numbered 13, after V lost 4 bases and J lost 5 bases. CDR3 bases: TGTGCCATCAGTGTAGGAGGGGGTCTAGCGGGAGTCGAGACCCAGTACTTC. The encoded protein is CAISVGGGLAGVETQYF.

V usage is TRBV5-4 and J usage is TRBJ2-7, with 10 bases that match TRBD2. With 0 bases clipped from V and 7 bases from J, the junction kept 19 bases outside the gene matches. This CDR3 comprises 19 residues. The germline V gene encodes CDR1 SGHNT and CDR2 YYREEE (reference sequence). The CDR3 bases are TGTGCCAGCAGCTTGGTGGTGACTAGCGGGTTTTCCCCAGGGAGGGAGCAGTACTTC. The encoded protein is CASSLVVTSGFSPGREQYF.

The chain links TRBV15 to TRBJ2-7; 7 bases map to TRBD1. Germline loops: CDR1 LNHNV, CDR2 YYDKDF (reference sequence). The CDR3 has 14 amino acids. V gave up 3 bases and J gave up 1 base; unmatched junction bases: 3. The CDR3 coding sequence is TGTGCCACCAGCAGTGAGACAGGGTCCTACGAGCAGTACTTC. Amino acid sequence: CATSSETGSYEQYF.

This clone was detected a few times. The J gene is TRBJ2-3, the V gene TRBV13; no reliable D call. The V gene lost 1 base and the J gene lost 6 bases, with 5 bases spanning the gap. This CDR3 contains 12 residues. Germline-derived CDR1 and CDR2 are PRHDT and FYEKMQ (reference sequence). DNA of the CDR3: TGTGCCAGCAGCTTAGCCGGGGATACGCAGTATTTT. Amino acids: CASSLAGDTQYF.

This chain links TRBV5-1 with TRBJ2-2, with D perhaps TRBD2 (5 bases). CDR1 and CDR2 (germline): SGHRS, YFSETQ. V dropped 0 bases and J dropped 0 bases, with 6 bases sitting between them. This CDR3 is 15 amino acids long. CDR3 amino acids: CASSLDGTNTGELFF. In nucleotides, the CDR3 is TGCGCCAGCAGCTTGGACGGGACGAACACCGGGGAGCTGTTTTTT.

The chain couples TRBV11-2 to TRBJ2-3; 15 bases are shared with TRBD2. Germline V lookup: CDR1 SGHAT, CDR2 FQNNGV. With V trimmed by 5 bases and J by 6 bases, 9 bases remained unmatched. There are 17 residues in the CDR3. This CDR3 reads CASSPGTSGGRGDTQYF. The DNA for the CDR3 is TGTGCCAGCAGCCCCGGGACTAGCGGGGGGAGAGGGGATACGCAGTATTTT.

This chain links TRBV5-5 with TRBJ2-7; 8 nucleotides line up with TRBD1. Per germline, CDR1 SGHKS and CDR2 YYEKEE (reference sequence). The CDR3 covers 16 residues. The junction had 8 bases not matched to a gene; V was cut back by 0 bases and J by 3 bases. The CDR3 here is CASSLEPGGYYYEQYF. CDR3 DNA: TGTGCCAGCAGCTTGGAACCAGGGGGCTACTACTACGAGCAGTACTTC.

The chain links TRBV7-2 to TRBJ1-3; maybe TRBD1 (5 bases). Between the trimmed V and J ends, which lost 1 base and 0 bases, there was a span of 10 bases. Germline V gene sequence: CDR1 SGHTA, CDR2 FQGNSA. This CDR3 spans 16 amino acids. CDR3 amino acids: CASSLEGPRSGNTIYF. CDR3 sequence (DNA): TGTGCCAGCAGCTTAGAGGGGCCTCGCTCTGGAAACACCATATATTTT.